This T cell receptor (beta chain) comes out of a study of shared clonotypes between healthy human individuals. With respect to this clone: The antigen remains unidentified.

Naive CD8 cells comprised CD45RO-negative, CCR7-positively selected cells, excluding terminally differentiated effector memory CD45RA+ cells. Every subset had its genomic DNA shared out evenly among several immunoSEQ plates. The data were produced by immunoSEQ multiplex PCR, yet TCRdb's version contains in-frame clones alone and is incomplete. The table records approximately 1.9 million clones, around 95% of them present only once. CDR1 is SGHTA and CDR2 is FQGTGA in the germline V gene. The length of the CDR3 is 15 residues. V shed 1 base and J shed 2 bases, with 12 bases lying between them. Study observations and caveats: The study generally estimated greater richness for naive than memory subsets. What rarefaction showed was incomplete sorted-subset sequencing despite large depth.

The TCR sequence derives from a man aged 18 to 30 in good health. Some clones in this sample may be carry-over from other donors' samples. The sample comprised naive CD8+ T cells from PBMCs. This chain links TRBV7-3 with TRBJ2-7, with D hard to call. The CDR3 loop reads CASSLNLGLAYEQYF. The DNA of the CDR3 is TGTGCCAGCAGCTTAAATCTAGGGTTGGCCTACGAGCAGTACTTC.